This TCR beta chain was captured in a study of blood T cell repertoires in COVID-19. The wider study: The United States, Italy and Spain supplied acute and convalescent COVID-19 samples. T cells, B-cell-depleted T cells, or PBMCs supplied cDNA or gDNA.

During active infection, Seattle patients enrolled and were then monitored through disease. Per the authors' pipeline: By means of reference gene primer amplification, nucleated cell counts were estimated. TCRdb's copy holds only in-frame clones and misses some; the assay was immunoSEQ multiplex PCR. V and J calls and clone size come straight from that table; D and trimming were deduced from the DNA. The data hold 300,000 to 400,000 clones, with around 87% observed a single time. Per germline, CDR1 SGHTS and CDR2 YDEGEE. This CDR3 has 19 amino acids. J lost 9 bases, V lost 4 bases, and 23 bases had no gene match.

This chain uses TRBV5-8 with TRBJ2-1; 9 nucleotides align to TRBD1. The clonotype comes from a woman aged 45-60 years with COVID-19, enrolled during active disease. The sequenced sample was peripheral blood. CDR3 sequence (DNA): TGTGCCAGCAGCGAACAGGGGGCGTTGGGGTTTTCCTATTCCAGTGAGCAGTTCTTC. Residues: CASSEQGALGFSYSSEQFF.